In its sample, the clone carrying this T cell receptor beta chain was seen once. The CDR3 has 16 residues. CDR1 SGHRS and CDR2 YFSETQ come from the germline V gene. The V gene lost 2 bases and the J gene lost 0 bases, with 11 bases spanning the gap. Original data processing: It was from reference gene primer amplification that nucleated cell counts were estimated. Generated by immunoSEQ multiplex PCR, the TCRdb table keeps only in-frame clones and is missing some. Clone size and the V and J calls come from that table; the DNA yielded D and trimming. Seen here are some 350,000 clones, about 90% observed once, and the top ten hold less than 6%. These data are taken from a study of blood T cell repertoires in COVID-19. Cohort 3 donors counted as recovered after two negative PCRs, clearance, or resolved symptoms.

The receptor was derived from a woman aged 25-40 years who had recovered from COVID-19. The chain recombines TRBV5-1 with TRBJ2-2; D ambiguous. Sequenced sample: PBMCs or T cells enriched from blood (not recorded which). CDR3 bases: TGCGCCAGCAGCTTTGGAGCTCTTACGAACACCGGGGAGCTGTTTTTT. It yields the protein CASSFGALTNTGELFF.